This is a list of T cell receptor beta chains from one sample in a study of response to subunit inactivated influenza vaccine. TCRdb reanalysed the RT-PCR reads using MiXCR and keeps one entry per CDR3 protein. This sample has roughly 650,000 distinct CDR3 sequences, with 14% found just once. The sample here was PBMCs from blood, taken approximately 15 days before vaccination. The source of these receptors is a man in his forties or fifties who received an inactivated influenza vaccine. CDR3s include the opening cysteine and the closing phenylalanine or tryptophan. A D gene is named only where the DNA matches it firmly. Size values are once, few and many counts, or a class for expanded clones, and some rows have none.

j_gene	abundance	d_gene	len	v_gene	CDR3nt	CDR3aa
TRBJ2-7	.	TRBD2	13	TRBV2	TGTGCCAGCGGGGGGACTAGCGGCTACGAGCAGTACTTC	CASGGTSGYEQYF
TRBJ2-5	.	TRBD2	15	TRBV28	TGTGCCAGCAGCCTTAGTGCGGGGGGCCAAGAGACCCAGTACTTC	CASSLSAGGQETQYF
TRBJ2-1	many	TRBD1	14	TRBV12-3/TRBV12-4	TGTGCCAGCAGTTCCCCAGACAGGGGAGGTGAGCAGTTCTTC	CASSSPDRGGEQFF
TRBJ2-3	.	TRBD2	15	TRBV11-2	TGTGCCAGCAGCTTCCAGCGGGAGTTTACAGATACGCAGTATTTT	CASSFQREFTDTQYF
TRBJ2-5	few	TRBD1	17	TRBV24-1	TGTGCCACCAGTGACCCACTCAGTCGGACAGGGGGAGAGACCCAGTACTTC	CATSDPLSRTGGETQYF
TRBJ2-7	.	.	14	TRBV7-2	TGTGCCAGCAGCCCCCCACCGCATGGATACGAGCAGTACTTC	CASSPPPHGYEQYF
TRBJ1-5	few	TRBD1	13	TRBV20-1	TGCAGTGCAACACCACAGGGGACTCAGCCCCAGCATTTT	CSATPQGTQPQHF
TRBJ2-7	few	TRBD2	19	TRBV4-3	TGCGCCAGCAGCCAAGGGTCCGGACTAGCGGGGTCATTATTGTACGAGCAGTACTTC	CASSQGSGLAGSLLYEQYF
TRBJ2-7	few	.	14	TRBV7-2	TGTGCCAGCAGCTTAGTTCGGCAAGCGAGCGAGCAGTACTTC	CASSLVRQASEQYF
TRBJ2-1	few	TRBD2	15	TRBV15	TGTGCCACCAGCAGGGGGGGGACCGCTTACAATGAGCAGTTCTTC	CATSRGGTAYNEQFF
TRBJ2-1	.	.	14	TRBV5-1	TGCGCCAGCAGCTTGGACAGGGAAGTCGATGAGCAGTTCTTC	CASSLDREVDEQFF